The TCR beta chain described here comes from a study of blood T cell repertoires in COVID-19. The wider study: PBMCs, B-cell-depleted T cells, or T cells provided the cDNA or gDNA that made up the material.

All enrollees were about 18 to 89 years old and from some 24 US areas. Cohorts were assigned according to the clinical history that participants reported. In the study's own analysis: By means of reference gene primer amplification, nucleated cell counts were estimated. Repertoires were generated with immunoSEQ multiplex PCR, while TCRdb's copy carries only in-frame clones and drops some. That table furnishes V, J and clone size, whereas the DNA furnished D and trimming. Here the sample spans fewer than 250,000 clones, 65% to 90% being singletons. For this clone: The same CDR3 is also encoded by other DNA sequences in this sample.

Trimming removed 0 bases from V and 4 bases from J, with 6 bases in between. This CDR3 is 14 amino acids long. Germline CDR1 is SGHTA and CDR2 is FQGTGA. The sample consisted of PBMCs or T cells enriched from blood (not recorded which). This receptor was taken from a woman aged 40 to 50 with acute COVID-19. The chain combines TRBV7-3 with TRBJ2-2; D perhaps matches TRBD2 (5 bases). The CDR3 loop is CASSLTGGTGELFF. In DNA form, the CDR3 reads TGTGCCAGCAGCTTAACCGGAGGCACCGGGGAGCTGTTTTTT.